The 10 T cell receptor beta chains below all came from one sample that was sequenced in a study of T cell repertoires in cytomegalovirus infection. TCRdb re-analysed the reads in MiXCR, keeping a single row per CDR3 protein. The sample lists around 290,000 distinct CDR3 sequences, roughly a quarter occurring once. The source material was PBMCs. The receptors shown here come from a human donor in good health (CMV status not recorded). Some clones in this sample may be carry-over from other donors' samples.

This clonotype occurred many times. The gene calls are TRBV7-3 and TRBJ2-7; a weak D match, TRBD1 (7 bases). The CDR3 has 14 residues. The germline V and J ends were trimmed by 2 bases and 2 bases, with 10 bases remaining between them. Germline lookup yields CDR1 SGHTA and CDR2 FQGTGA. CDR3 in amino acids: CASSLGGGPYEQYF. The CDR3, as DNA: TGTGCCAGCAGCTTAGGAGGGGGCCCCTACGAGCAGTACTTC.

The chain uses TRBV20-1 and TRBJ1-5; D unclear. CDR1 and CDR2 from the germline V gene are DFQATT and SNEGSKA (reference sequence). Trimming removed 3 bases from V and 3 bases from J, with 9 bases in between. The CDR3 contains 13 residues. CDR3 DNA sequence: TGCAGTGCTAGTTTTGACCACAATCAGCCCCAGCATTTT. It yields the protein CSASFDHNQPQHF.

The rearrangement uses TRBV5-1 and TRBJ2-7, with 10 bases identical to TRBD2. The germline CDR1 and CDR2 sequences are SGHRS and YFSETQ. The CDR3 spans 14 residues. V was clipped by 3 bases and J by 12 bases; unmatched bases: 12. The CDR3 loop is CASSSKGLAEGPYF. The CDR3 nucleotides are TGCGCCAGCAGCTCAAAAGGACTAGCGGAAGGACCGTACTTC.

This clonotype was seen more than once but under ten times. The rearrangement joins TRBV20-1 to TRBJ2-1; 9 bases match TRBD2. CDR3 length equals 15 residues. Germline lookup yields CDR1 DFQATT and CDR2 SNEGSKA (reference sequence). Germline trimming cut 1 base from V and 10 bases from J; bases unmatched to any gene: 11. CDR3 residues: CSARASSGGRREQFF. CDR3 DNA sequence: TGCAGTGCTAGAGCCTCAAGCGGGGGGAGGAGGGAGCAGTTCTTC.

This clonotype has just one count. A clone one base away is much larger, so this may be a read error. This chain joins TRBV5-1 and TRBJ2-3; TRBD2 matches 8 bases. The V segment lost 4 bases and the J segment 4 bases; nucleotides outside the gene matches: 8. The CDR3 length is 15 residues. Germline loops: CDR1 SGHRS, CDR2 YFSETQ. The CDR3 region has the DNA TGCGCCAGCAGCGAGGGACTAGTGGGGGCAGATACGCAGTATTTT. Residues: CASSEGLVGADTQYF.

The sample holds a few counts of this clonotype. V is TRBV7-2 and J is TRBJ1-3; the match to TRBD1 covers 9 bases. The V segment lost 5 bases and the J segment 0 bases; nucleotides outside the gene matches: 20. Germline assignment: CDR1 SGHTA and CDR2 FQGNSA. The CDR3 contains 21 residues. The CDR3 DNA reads TGTGCCAGCAGCCTCCTCCGGTACAGGGGGCTCCAGCCTAGCTCTGGAAACACCATATATTTT. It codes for CASSLLRYRGLQPSSGNTIYF.

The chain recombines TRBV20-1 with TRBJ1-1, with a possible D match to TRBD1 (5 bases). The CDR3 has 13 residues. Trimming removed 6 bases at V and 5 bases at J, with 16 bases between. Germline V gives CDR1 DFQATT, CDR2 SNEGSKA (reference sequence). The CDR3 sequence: CSATGLAMTEAFF. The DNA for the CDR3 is TGCAGTGCAACGGGACTCGCGATGACTGAAGCTTTCTTT.

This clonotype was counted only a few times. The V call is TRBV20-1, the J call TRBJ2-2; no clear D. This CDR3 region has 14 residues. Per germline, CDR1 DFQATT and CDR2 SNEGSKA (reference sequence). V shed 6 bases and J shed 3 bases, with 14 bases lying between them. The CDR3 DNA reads TGCAGTGCCCCTTTCCGAGGCGACACCGGGGAGCTGTTTTTT. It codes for CSAPFRGDTGELFF.

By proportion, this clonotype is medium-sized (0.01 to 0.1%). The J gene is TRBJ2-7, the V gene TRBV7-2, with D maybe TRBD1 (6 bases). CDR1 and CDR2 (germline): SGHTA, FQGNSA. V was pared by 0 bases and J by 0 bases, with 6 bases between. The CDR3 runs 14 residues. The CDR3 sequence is CASSLAGGSYEQYF. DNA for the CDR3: TGTGCCAGCAGCTTAGCAGGGGGCTCCTACGAGCAGTACTTC.

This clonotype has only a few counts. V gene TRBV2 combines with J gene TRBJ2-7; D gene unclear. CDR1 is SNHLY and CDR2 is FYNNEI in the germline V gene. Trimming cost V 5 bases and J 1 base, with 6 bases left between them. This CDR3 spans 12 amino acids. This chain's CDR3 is CASSSQSYEQYF. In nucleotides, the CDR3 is TGTGCCAGCAGTAGCCAGTCCTACGAGCAGTACTTC.